The count of the clone carrying this TCR beta chain is one. Germline CDR1 reads MNHEY; CDR2 reads SMNVEV (reference sequence). The CDR3 totals 15 residues. Trimming removed 8 bases from V and 0 bases from J, with 11 bases in between. The data were taken from a study of cytotoxic CD8 clonotypes in ibrutinib-treated CLL. Clones were sequenced by immunoSEQ multiplex PCR, and TCRdb holds only the in-frame ones, with some missing. Among 25,000 to 30,000 clones listed, roughly 69% were seen once. The receptor was isolated from a human donor with chronic lymphocytic leukemia. J is TRBJ1-6 and V is TRBV27, with D unclear. The source was PBMCs, collected after 24 months of ibrutinib treatment. Here the CDR3 reads CASSPDISYNSPLHF. CDR3 in DNA: TGTGCCAGCTCCCCAGACATCTCCTATAATTCACCCCTCCACTTT.